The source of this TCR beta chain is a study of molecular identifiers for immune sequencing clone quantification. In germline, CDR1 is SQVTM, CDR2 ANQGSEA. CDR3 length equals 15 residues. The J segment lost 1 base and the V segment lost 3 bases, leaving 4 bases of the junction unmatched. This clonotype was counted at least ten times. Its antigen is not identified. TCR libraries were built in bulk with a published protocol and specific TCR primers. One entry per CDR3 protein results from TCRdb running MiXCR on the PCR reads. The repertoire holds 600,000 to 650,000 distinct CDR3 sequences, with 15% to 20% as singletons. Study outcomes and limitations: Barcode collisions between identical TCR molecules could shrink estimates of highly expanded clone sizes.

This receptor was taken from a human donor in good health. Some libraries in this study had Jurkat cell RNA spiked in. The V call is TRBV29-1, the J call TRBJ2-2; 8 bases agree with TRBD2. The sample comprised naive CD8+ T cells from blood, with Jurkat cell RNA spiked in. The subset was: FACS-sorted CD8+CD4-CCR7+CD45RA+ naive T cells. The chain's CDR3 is CSVEGSGVNTGELFF. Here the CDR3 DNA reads TGCAGCGTTGAGGGTAGCGGGGTGAACACCGGGGAGCTGTTTTTT.